This T cell receptor (beta chain) was profiled in a study of human T cells and chemical hapten exposure. Trimming pared 4 bases from V and 10 bases from J, leaving 15 bases between. The CDR3 totals 14 residues. CDR1 is SGHDT and CDR2 is YYEEEE in the germline V gene. This sample's time point: pre-sensitization, week 0. Regarding treatment: therapeutic diphenylcyclopropenone sensitization with weekly scalp DPC. This clonotype was counted many times. TCRdb re-called the RACE reads through MiXCR, storing one row per CDR3 protein. This table holds about 98,000 distinct CDR3 sequences, approximately 11% found once.

The chain couples TRBV5-6 to TRBJ1-6; D not certain. The receptor comes from a woman in her fifties or sixties with alopecia areata. Some clones in this sample may be carry-over from other donors' samples. The starting material was whole blood, obtained in connection with sensitization to the hapten diphenylcyclopropenone (DPC). CDR3 coding DNA: TGTGCCAGCAGCCAGTCTGATTTATTCTCACCCCTCCACTTT. Translated: CASSQSDLFSPLHF.